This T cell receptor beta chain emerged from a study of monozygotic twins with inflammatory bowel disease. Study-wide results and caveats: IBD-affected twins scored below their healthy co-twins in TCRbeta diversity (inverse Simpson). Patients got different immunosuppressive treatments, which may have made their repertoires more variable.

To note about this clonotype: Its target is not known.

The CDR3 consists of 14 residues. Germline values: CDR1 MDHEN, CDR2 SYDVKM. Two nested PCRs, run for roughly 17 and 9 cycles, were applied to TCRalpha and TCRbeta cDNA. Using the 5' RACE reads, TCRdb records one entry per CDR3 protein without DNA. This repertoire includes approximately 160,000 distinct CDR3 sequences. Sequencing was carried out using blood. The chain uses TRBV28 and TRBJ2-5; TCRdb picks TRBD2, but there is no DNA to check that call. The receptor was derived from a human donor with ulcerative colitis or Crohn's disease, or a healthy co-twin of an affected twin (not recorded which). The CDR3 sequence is CASSLWGLQETQYF.